Listed here are 26 T cell receptor beta chains from one sample, sequenced in a study of cytomegalovirus exposure and HLA in healthy donors. PCR involved 60 Vbeta and 13 Jbeta primers. Produced via immunoSEQ multiplex PCR; TCRdb's table is partial and in-frame only. The sample carries 100,000 to 120,000 clones, around 83% recorded once. The sample comprised PBMCs. The receptors stem from a woman aged 55-69 years in good health and CMV-seropositive.

This clone has more than one count but fewer than ten. V gene TRBV6-1 combines with J gene TRBJ1-3, with D perhaps TRBD1 (5 bases). Germline V CDR1 and CDR2: MNHNS, SASEGT. V lost 8 bases to trimming and J lost 0 bases, with 11 bases between them. This CDR3 has 14 amino acids. The CDR3, as DNA: TGTGCCAGCTCCCGGGGGACCTCTGGAAACACCATATATTTT. This codes for CASSRGTSGNTIYF.

The V gene is TRBV5-1, the J gene TRBJ2-1; tentative D call: TRBD2 (6 bases). With 0 bases removed from V and 11 bases from J, the gap between germline ends came to 18 bases. Germline values: CDR1 SGHRS, CDR2 YFSETQ. This CDR3 has 15 residues. The CDR3 nucleotides are TGCGCCAGCAGCTTGGATGGGGGAGGAATTGATCAGCAGTTCTTC. Protein: CASSLDGGGIDQQFF.

This chain joins TRBV19 and TRBJ1-5; D possibly corresponds to TRBD1 (5 bases). Germline CDR1 reads LNHDA; CDR2 reads SQIVND (reference sequence). There are 15 residues in the CDR3. V lost 7 bases and J 4 bases, leaving 17 bases between the germline ends. CDR3 protein: CASIRRGSLNQPQHF. The CDR3, as DNA: TGTGCCAGTATACGGCGGGGCAGCTTGAATCAGCCCCAGCATTTT.

The chain employs TRBV10-2 and TRBJ1-5, with D perhaps matching TRBD1 (6 bases). The CDR3 covers 15 residues. V was shortened by 2 bases and J by 4 bases, with 12 bases between the two germline ends. The germline V gene has CDR1 WSHSY and CDR2 SAAADI. This chain's CDR3 is CASSEGVTGNQPQHF. The CDR3 nucleotides read TGCGCCAGCAGTGAGGGCGTGACAGGTAATCAGCCCCAGCATTTT.

The chain is built from TRBV7-6 and TRBJ2-5; TRBD2 matches at 9 bases. Unmatched junction bases numbered 7, after V lost 1 base and J lost 4 bases. The V gene's germline CDR1 is SGHVS and CDR2 FNYEAQ. The CDR3 covers 16 residues. The CDR3 reads CASSLETSGSVETQYF. CDR3 coding DNA: TGTGCCAGCAGCTTAGAGACTAGCGGTTCCGTAGAGACCCAGTACTTC.

This rearrangement joins TRBV5-1 to TRBJ1-2, with TRBD1 as a possible D gene (5 bases). Trimming shortened V by 4 bases and J by 8 bases, and 24 bases separated the two germline ends. Germline CDR1 and CDR2: SGHRS and YFSETQ. The CDR3 has 16 residues. The DNA of the CDR3 is TGCGCCAGCAGCCGGGGCGGGATTGATTTGATTGAGGGCTACACCTTC. This sequence encodes CASSRGGIDLIEGYTF.

The chain employs TRBV28 and TRBJ1-1; D is perhaps TRBD1 (5 bases). Trimming cost V 10 bases and J 2 bases, with 11 bases left between them. The CDR3 spans 12 residues. Per the germline V gene, CDR1 is MDHEN and CDR2 is SYDVKM. CDR3 sequence reads: CATLGGNTEAFF. The CDR3 DNA sequence: TGTGCCACCCTGGGGGGAAACACTGAAGCTTTCTTT.

The genes are TRBV4-1 and TRBJ2-5; 12 nucleotides line up with TRBD2. The CDR3 covers 15 residues. The V gene end was trimmed by 4 bases and the J gene end by 4 bases; junction bases not matched to a gene: 4. Germline-derived CDR1 and CDR2 are MGHRA and YSYEKL. This chain's CDR3 is CASSLLGLAGETQYF. In nucleotides, the CDR3 is TGCGCCAGCAGCCTTCTGGGACTAGCGGGAGAGACCCAGTACTTC.

CDR3 protein: CASSSQGFRGNQPQHF. CDR3 DNA: TGTGCCAGCAGTTCGCAGGGGTTTAGGGGCAATCAGCCCCAGCATTTT. The V and J genes are TRBV28 and TRBJ1-5, with D perhaps TRBD1 (6 bases). V was trimmed by 4 bases and J by 2 bases, leaving 15 bases between them. The CDR3 has 16 amino acids. Germline CDR1 MDHEN, CDR2 SYDVKM.

Turning to this clone: The same CDR3 arises from other DNA sequences in this sample as well. CDR3 in DNA: TGTGCCAGCAGTCTTCAAGAGACCCAGTACTTC. Residues: CASSLQETQYF. V gene TRBV2 combines with J gene TRBJ2-5, with D hard to call. The ends were cut back, 5 bases at V and 2 bases at J, with 3 bases in the middle. Germline CDR1 is SNHLY and CDR2 is FYNNEI. This CDR3 region has 11 residues.

V usage is TRBV4-1 and J usage is TRBJ1-2; D ambiguous. Germline V gene sequence: CDR1 MGHRA, CDR2 YSYEKL. Trimming shortened V by 1 base and J by 2 bases, and 8 bases separated the two germline ends. The CDR3 covers 14 residues. The CDR3 reads CASSQAPLNYGYTF. CDR3 nucleotides: TGCGCCAGCAGCCAAGCGCCGCTAAACTATGGCTACACCTTC.

The chain employs TRBV2 and TRBJ2-1; TRBD2 aligns across 8 bases. J lost 6 bases, V lost 7 bases, and 8 bases had no gene match. The length of the CDR3 is 14 residues. The germline gives CDR1 SNHLY, CDR2 FYNNEI. Here the CDR3 reads CASTGRATGNEQFF. CDR3 coding DNA: TGTGCCAGCACCGGGAGGGCCACGGGCAATGAGCAGTTCTTC.

The rearrangement links TRBV30 to TRBJ1-5; TRBD1 matches at 7 bases. This CDR3 is built from 14 residues. CDR1 GTSNPN and CDR2 SVGIG come from the germline V gene (reference sequence). V lost 3 bases to trimming and J lost 9 bases; unmatched junction nucleotides: 11. This CDR3 reads CAWSDRQGLPPQHF. In DNA form, the CDR3 reads TGTGCCTGGAGCGACAGACAGGGTTTACCGCCCCAGCATTTT.

This sequence joins TRBV5-1 and TRBJ1-1; no firm D call. CDR3 length equals 13 residues. Trimming took off 2 bases at V and 1 base at J, with 6 bases between the two ends. The V gene's germline CDR1 is SGHRS and CDR2 YFSETQ. Written as DNA, the CDR3 is TGCGCCAGCAGCTTTGGAGGGAACACTGAAGCTTTCTTT. It yields the protein CASSFGGNTEAFF.

V is TRBV5-1 and J is TRBJ1-2; maybe TRBD1 (5 bases). With 6 bases removed from V and 3 bases from J, the gap between germline ends came to 21 bases. The V gene's germline CDR1 is SGHRS and CDR2 YFSETQ. CDR3 length: 16 residues. CDR3 in amino acids: CASTRSTGQSHYGYTF. In DNA form, the CDR3 reads TGCGCCAGCACGCGGTCCACAGGACAATCACACTATGGCTACACCTTC.

V and J are TRBV5-1 and TRBJ2-7; TRBD1 might be the D (5 bases). V was cut by 2 bases and J by 3 bases, with 12 bases left in between. In germline, CDR1 is SGHRS, CDR2 YFSETQ. The CDR3 contains 14 residues. The CDR3 nucleotides read TGCGCCAGCAGCTTTAGGGGTGGGGACTACGAGCAGTACTTC. It encodes CASSFRGGDYEQYF.

The gene calls are TRBV29-1 and TRBJ2-3, with 7 bases lining up with TRBD2. This CDR3 is built from 13 residues. V trimming: 3 bases; J trimming: 2 bases; junction bases outside the gene matches: 2. Germline V gene data show CDR1 as SQVTM and CDR2 as ANQGSEA. The chain's CDR3 is CSVDLAATDTQYF. The DNA for the CDR3 is TGCAGCGTTGATCTAGCGGCCACAGATACGCAGTATTTT.

V gene TRBV4-2 combines with J gene TRBJ1-2; 7 bases are a match to TRBD1. CDR3 length equals 15 residues. J was trimmed by 8 bases and V by 1 base; bases with no gene match: 10. Germline lookup yields CDR1 LGHNA and CDR2 YNFKEQ. CDR3 sequence reads: CASSQARDSASGYTF. CDR3 DNA: TGTGCCAGCAGCCAAGCCCGGGACAGTGCCTCGGGCTACACCTTC.

The chain recombines TRBV9 with TRBJ2-7, with TRBD2 identical over 9 bases. With 4 bases clipped from V and 4 bases from J, the junction kept 15 bases outside the gene matches. This CDR3 has 17 residues. Germline CDR1 and CDR2: SGDLS and YYNGEE. CDR3 DNA sequence: TGTGCCAGCAGCCTGAAGGCTAGCGGGACCCACATATACGAGCAGTACTTC. Protein: CASSLKASGTHIYEQYF.

This chain connects TRBV19 to TRBJ1-1; TRBD1 agrees at 8 bases. The CDR3 covers 15 residues. The trim removed 5 bases at V and 6 bases at J, leaving 11 bases unmatched. The germline V gene encodes CDR1 LNHDA and CDR2 SQIVND (reference sequence). The CDR3 DNA follows: TGTGCCAGTAGTTCGACAGGGGTACGGTTTGCTGAAGCTTTCTTT. This translates into CASSSTGVRFAEAFF.

The CDR3 here is CASSLSFQGRAFF. The DNA of the CDR3 is TGTGCCAGCAGCTTAAGTTTTCAGGGTCGGGCTTTCTTT. This rearrangement joins TRBV7-6 to TRBJ1-1; perhaps TRBD1 as D (5 bases). The V gene's germline CDR1 is SGHVS and CDR2 FNYEAQ. V lost 2 bases, J lost 11 bases, and 15 bases lay in between. The CDR3 is 13 amino acids.

Only one count was recorded for this clone. The chain links TRBV5-1 to TRBJ2-7; 9 bases agree with TRBD1. V gave up 3 bases and J gave up 1 base; unmatched junction bases: 5. The CDR3 spans 15 residues. CDR1 and CDR2 from the germline V gene are SGHRS and YFSETQ. The CDR3 DNA follows: TGCGCCAGCAGCTCGGCCGGGACAGGGTCCTACGAGCAGTACTTC. It codes for CASSSAGTGSYEQYF.

The rearrangement uses TRBV7-6 and TRBJ2-5; 7 bases are shared with TRBD2. Germline V CDR1 and CDR2: SGHVS, FNYEAQ. CDR3 size: 15 residues. J gave up 1 base and V 5 bases, and 7 bases lay outside the gene matches. The chain's CDR3 is CASSREAVIQETQYF. Written as DNA, the CDR3 is TGTGCCAGCAGCCGGGAGGCGGTAATCCAAGAGACCCAGTACTTC.

Only one count was recorded for this clone. The V and J genes are TRBV4-1 and TRBJ2-2; D is uncertain. Trimming removed 2 bases from V and 5 bases from J, with 6 bases in between. The CDR3 has 13 residues. Germline V gene sequence: CDR1 MGHRA, CDR2 YSYEKL. The CDR3 loop is CASSQLYTGELFF. In DNA, the CDR3 is TGCGCCAGCAGCCAACTGTATACCGGGGAGCTGTTTTTT.

The chain couples TRBV5-6 to TRBJ1-4; TRBD1 aligns across 11 bases. Germline V gene lookup returns CDR1 SGHDT and CDR2 YYEEEE. The CDR3 is made up of 14 amino acids. V lost 2 bases to trimming and J lost 8 bases; unmatched junction nucleotides: 2. CDR3 residues: CASSFGTGGEKLFF. The CDR3 DNA reads as TGTGCCAGCAGCTTCGGGACAGGGGGGGAAAAACTGTTTTTT.

This clone has just a few counts. The chain has TRBV6-1 and TRBJ2-2, with D tentatively TRBD1 (6 bases). Germline V CDR1 and CDR2: MNHNS, SASEGT. Trimming cost V 6 bases and J 3 bases, with 11 bases left between them. The CDR3 has 14 residues. The CDR3 DNA reads TGTGCCAGCAGACTCTACAGGGACACCGGGGAGCTGTTTTTT. It specifies CASRLYRDTGELFF.